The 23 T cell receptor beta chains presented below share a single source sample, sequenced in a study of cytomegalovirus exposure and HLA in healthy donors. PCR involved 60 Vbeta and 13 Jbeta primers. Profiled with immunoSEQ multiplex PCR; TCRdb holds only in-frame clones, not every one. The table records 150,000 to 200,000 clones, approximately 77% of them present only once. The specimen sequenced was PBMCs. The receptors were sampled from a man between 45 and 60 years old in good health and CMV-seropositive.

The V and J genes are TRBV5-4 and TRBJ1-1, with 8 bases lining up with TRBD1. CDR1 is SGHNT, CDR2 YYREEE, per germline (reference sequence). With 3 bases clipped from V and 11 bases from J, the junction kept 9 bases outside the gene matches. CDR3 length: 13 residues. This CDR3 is CASSSNQGAGAFF. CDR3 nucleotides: TGTGCCAGCAGCTCCAATCAGGGGGCTGGGGCTTTCTTT.

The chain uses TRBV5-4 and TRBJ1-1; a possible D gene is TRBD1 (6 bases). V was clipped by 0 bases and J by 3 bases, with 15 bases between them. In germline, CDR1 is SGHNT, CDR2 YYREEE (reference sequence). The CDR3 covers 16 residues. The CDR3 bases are TGTGCCAGCAGCTTGGACATGCTACAGGGTTACACTGAAGCTTTCTTT. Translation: CASSLDMLQGYTEAFF.

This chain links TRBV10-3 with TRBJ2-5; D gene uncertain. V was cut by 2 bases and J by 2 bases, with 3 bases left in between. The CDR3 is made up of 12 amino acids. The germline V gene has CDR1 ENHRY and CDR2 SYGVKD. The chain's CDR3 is CAISEPQETQYF. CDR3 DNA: TGTGCCATCAGTGAGCCTCAAGAGACCCAGTACTTC.

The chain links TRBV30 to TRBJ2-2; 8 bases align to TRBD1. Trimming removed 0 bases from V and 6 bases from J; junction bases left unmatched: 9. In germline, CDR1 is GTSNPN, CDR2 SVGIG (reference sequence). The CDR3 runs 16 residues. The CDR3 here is CAWSVRTGRLPGELFF. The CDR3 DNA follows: TGTGCCTGGAGTGTACGGACAGGGAGACTTCCCGGGGAGCTGTTTTTT.

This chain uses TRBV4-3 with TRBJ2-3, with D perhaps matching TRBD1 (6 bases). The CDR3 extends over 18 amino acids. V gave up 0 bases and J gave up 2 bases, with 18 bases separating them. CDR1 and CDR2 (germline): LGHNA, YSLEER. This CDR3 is CASSQEFYNRASTDTQYF. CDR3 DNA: TGCGCCAGCAGCCAAGAATTCTATAACAGGGCATCCACAGATACGCAGTATTTT.

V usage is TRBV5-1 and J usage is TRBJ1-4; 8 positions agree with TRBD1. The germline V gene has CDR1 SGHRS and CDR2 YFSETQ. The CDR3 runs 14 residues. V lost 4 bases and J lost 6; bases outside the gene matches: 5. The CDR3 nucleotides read TGCGCCAGCAGCCCGCAGGGGGCGGATGAAAAACTGTTTTTT. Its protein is CASSPQGADEKLFF.

As DNA, the CDR3 is TGTGCCATCAGTGAGTCTGAGTACAGGGACTATGGCTACACCTTC. It specifies CAISESEYRDYGYTF. V gene TRBV10-3 combines with J gene TRBJ1-2; a weak D match, TRBD1 (6 bases). Looked up from germline, CDR1 is ENHRY and CDR2 is SYGVKD. This CDR3 has 15 amino acids. V lost 0 bases and J 3 bases, leaving 11 bases between the germline ends.

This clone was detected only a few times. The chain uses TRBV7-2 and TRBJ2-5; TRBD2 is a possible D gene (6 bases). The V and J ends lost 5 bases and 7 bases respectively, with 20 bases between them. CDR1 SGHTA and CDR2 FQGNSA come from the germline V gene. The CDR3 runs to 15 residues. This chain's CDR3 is CASSKEGERRGTQYF. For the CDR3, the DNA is TGTGCCAGCAGCAAGGAGGGAGAGAGGAGGGGGACCCAGTACTTC.

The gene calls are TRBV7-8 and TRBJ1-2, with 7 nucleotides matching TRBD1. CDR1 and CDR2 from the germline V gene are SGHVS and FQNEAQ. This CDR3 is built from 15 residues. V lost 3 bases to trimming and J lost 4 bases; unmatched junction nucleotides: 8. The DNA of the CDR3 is TGTGCCAGCAGCTTCGGCCGGACAGGCGCCTATGGCTACACCTTC. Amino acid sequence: CASSFGRTGAYGYTF.

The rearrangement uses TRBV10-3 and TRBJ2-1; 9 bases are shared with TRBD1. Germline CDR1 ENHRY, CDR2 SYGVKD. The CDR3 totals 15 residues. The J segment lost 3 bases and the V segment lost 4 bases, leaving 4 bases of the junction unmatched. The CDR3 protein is CAISGGDRVYNEQFF. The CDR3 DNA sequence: TGTGCCATCAGTGGTGGGGACAGGGTCTACAATGAGCAGTTCTTC.

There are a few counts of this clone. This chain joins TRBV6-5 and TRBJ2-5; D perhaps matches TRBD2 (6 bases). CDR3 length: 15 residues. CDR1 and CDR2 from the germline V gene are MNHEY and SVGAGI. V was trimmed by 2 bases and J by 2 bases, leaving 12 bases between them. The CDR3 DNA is TGTGCCAGCAGTTACCCAAGTCGGGGGCAAGAGACCCAGTACTTC. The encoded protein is CASSYPSRGQETQYF.

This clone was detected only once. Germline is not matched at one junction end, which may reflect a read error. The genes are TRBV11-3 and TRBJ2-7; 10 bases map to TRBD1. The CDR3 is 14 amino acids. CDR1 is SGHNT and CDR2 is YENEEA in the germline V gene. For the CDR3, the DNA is TGTGCCAGCAGCGCCCGGGACAGGGGCTACGGGCAGTACTTC. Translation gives CASSARDRGYGQYF.

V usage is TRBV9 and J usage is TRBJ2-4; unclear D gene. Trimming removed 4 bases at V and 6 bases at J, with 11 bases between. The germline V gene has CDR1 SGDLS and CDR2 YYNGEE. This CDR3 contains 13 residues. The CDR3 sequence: CASSSSSGNIQYF. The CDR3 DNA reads TGTGCCAGCAGCTCCTCCAGTGGAAACATTCAGTACTTC.

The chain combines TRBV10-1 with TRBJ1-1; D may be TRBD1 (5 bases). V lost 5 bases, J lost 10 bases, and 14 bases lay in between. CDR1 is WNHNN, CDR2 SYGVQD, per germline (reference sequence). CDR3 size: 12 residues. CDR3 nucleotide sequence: TGCGCCAGCAGTACCGGACACGAAGGAGCTTTCTTT. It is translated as CASSTGHEGAFF.

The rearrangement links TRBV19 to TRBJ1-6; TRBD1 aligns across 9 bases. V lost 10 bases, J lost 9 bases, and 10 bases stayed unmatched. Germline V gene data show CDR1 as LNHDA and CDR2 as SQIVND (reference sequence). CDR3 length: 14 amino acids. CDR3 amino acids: CATLSTGGSSPLHF. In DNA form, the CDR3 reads TGTGCCACCCTCAGCACAGGGGGCAGTTCACCCCTCCACTTT. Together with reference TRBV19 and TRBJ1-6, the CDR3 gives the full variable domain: DGGITQSPKYLFRKEGQNVTLSCEQNLNHDAMYWYRQDPGQGLRLIYYSQIVNDFQKGDIAEGYSVSREKKESFPLTVTSAQKNPTAFYLCATLSTGGSSPLHFGNGTRLTVT.

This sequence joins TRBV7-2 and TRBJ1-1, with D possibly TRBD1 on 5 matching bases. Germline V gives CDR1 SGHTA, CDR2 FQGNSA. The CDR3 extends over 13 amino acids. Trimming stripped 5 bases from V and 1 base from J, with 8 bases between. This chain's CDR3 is CASSRQKNTEAFF. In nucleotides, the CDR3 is TGTGCCAGCAGCCGACAGAAGAACACTGAAGCTTTCTTT.

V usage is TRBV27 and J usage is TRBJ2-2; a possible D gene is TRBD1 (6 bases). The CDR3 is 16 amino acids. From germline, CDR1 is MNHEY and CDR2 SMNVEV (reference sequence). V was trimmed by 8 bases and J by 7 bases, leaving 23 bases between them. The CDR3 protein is CASLPRWTASNGELFF. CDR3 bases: TGTGCCAGCCTCCCTAGATGGACAGCCTCCAACGGGGAGCTGTTTTTT.

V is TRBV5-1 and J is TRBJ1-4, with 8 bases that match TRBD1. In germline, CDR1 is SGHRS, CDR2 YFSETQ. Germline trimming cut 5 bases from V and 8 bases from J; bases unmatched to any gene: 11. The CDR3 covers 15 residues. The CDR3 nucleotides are TGCGCCAGCAGTTTTTCAGGGGGCGGAGGAGAAAAACTGTTTTTT. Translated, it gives CASSFSGGGGEKLFF.

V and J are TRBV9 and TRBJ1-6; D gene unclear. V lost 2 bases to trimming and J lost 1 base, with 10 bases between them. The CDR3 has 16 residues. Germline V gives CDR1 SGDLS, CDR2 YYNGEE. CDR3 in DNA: TGTGCCAGCAGCGTTGGAGGTGAATCCTATAATTCACCCCTCCACTTT. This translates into CASSVGGESYNSPLHF.

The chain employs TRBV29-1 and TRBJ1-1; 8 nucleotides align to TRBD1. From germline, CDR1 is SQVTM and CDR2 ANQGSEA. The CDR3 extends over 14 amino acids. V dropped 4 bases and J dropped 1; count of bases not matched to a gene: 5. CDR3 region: CSVAPGTGNTEAFF. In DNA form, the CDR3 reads TGCAGCGTTGCCCCCGGGACAGGGAACACTGAAGCTTTCTTT.

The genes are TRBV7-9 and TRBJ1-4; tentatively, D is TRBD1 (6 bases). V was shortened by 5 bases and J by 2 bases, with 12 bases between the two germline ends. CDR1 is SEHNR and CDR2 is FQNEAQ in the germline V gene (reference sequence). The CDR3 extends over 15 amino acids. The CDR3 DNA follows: TGTGCCAGCAGCACACAGGGCGGCACTAATGAAAAACTGTTTTTT. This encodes CASSTQGGTNEKLFF.

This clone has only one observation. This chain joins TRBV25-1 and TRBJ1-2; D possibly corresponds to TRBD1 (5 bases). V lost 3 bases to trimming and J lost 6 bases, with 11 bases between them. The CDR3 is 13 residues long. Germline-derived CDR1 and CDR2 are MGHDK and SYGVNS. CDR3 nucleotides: TGTGCCAGCAGTGATGTGACAGAGAATGGCTACACCTTC. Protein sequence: CASSDVTENGYTF.

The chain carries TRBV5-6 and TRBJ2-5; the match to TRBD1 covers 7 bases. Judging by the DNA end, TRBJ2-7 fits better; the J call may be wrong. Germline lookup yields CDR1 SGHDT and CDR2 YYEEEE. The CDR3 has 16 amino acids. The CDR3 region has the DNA TGTGCCAGCAGCCCCTGGTTAGGGGACAGCTCCTACGAGCAGTACTTC. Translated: CASSPWLGDSSYEQYF.